This T cell receptor (beta chain) was recovered during a study of neurological immune-mediated disorders. This clonotype has ten or more counts. A single record per CDR3 protein comes from TCRdb applying MiXCR to the 5' RACE reads. The sample consists of about 49,000 distinct CDR3 sequences, roughly 10% of them appearing once. Time point described: longitudinal time-point 1 (baseline). The CDR3 is 14 residues long. Germline CDR1 is MNHNS and CDR2 is SASEGT. The V gene end was trimmed by 7 bases and the J gene end by 6 bases; junction bases not matched to a gene: 7. This receptor was obtained from a woman in her 40s in good health. V is TRBV6-1 and J is TRBJ2-1; 9 bases line up with TRBD1. Source material: PBMCs. The CDR3 here is CASKPGQGLNEQFF. CDR3 nucleotides: TGTGCCAGCAAACCGGGACAGGGTCTCAATGAGCAGTTCTTC.